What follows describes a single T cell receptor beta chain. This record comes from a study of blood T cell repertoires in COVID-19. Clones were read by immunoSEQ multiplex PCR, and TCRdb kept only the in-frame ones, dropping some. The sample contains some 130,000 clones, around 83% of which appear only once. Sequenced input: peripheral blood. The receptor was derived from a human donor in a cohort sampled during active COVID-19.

The CDR3 sequence is CASSLQPAGTGINEQFF. The DNA of the CDR3 is TGCGCCAGCAGCTTGCAACCAGCGGGAACGGGAATTAATGAGCAGTTCTTC. The gene calls are TRBV5-1 and TRBJ2-1; 7 bases agree with TRBD2. This CDR3 has 17 residues. V was pared by 1 base and J by 7 bases, with 14 bases of the junction left unmatched. CDR1 SGHRS and CDR2 YFSETQ come from the germline V gene.